Below, 17 T cell receptor beta chains from the same sample are listed, as sequenced in a study of shared clonotypes between healthy human individuals. Generated by immunoSEQ multiplex PCR, the TCRdb table keeps only in-frame clones and is missing some. The sample holds about 1 million clones, under 80% seen once. The sequenced sample was memory CD4+ T cells sorted from blood. The subset is: CD45RA-negative fraction. The receptors were gathered from a man in his late teens or twenties in good health.

The chain carries TRBV5-1 and TRBJ2-7; 7 bases match TRBD1. Germline trimming cut 4 bases from V and 1 base from J; bases unmatched to any gene: 8. CDR3 length: 15 amino acids. Germline CDR1 SGHRS, CDR2 YFSETQ. In nucleotides, the CDR3 is TGCGCCAGCAGCCCCTTGAGGGGGCTGTCCTACGAGCAGTACTTC. Its protein is CASSPLRGLSYEQYF.

The chain uses TRBV9 and TRBJ2-7; TRBD1 is a possible D gene (6 bases). Germline loops: CDR1 SGDLS, CDR2 YYNGEE. The CDR3 has 14 amino acids. The V and J ends lost 4 bases and 4 bases respectively, with 15 bases between them. CDR3 protein: CASSSGAFGYEQYF. CDR3 nucleotide sequence: TGTGCCAGCAGCTCAGGGGCGTTCGGATACGAGCAGTACTTC.

In DNA, the CDR3 is TGCGCCAGCAGCCAAGGACTGGAACTAGCCAAAAACATTCAGTACTTC. It codes for CASSQGLELAKNIQYF. The chain combines TRBV4-1 with TRBJ2-4; unclear D gene. Between the trimmed V and J ends, which lost 1 base and 0 bases, there was a span of 10 bases. Germline loops: CDR1 MGHRA, CDR2 YSYEKL. This CDR3 is built from 16 residues.

In its sample, this clone was seen once. This chain links TRBV5-5 with TRBJ1-1, with 7 positions matching TRBD1. The CDR3 sequence is 14 residues long. V trimming: 3 bases; J trimming: 7 bases; junction bases outside the gene matches: 9. CDR1 and CDR2 from the germline V gene are SGHKS and YYEKEE (reference sequence). The CDR3 DNA is TGTGCCAGCAGCTGGGACAGCGCTGGCAATGAAGCTTTCTTT. Its protein is CASSWDSAGNEAFF. Using reference TRBV5-5 and TRBJ1-1 for the parts outside the CDR3, the full variable domain is DAGVTQSPTHLIKTRGQQVTLRCSPISGHKSVSWYQQVLGQGPQFIFQYYEKEERGRGNFPDRFSARQFPNYSSELNVNALLLGDSALYLCASSWDSAGNEAFFGQGTRLTVV.

The chain joins TRBV7-9 to TRBJ2-3; D is uncertain. The CDR3 is 12 residues long. Per germline, CDR1 SEHNR and CDR2 FQNEAQ (reference sequence). The V gene lost 0 bases and the J gene lost 7 bases, with 5 bases spanning the gap. CDR3 sequence (DNA): TGTGCCAGCAGCTTAGCTCGGAATACGCAGTATTTT. It translates to CASSLARNTQYF.

The chain joins TRBV5-1 to TRBJ2-1, with D tentatively TRBD1 (6 bases). Between the trimmed V and J ends, which lost 4 bases and 0 bases, there was a span of 14 bases. This CDR3 is 16 amino acids long. CDR1 SGHRS and CDR2 YFSETQ come from the germline V gene. The CDR3 bases are TGCGCCAGCAGCCCTCAGGGGCAAAGCTCCTACAATGAGCAGTTCTTC. Translating it yields CASSPQGQSSYNEQFF.

This chain uses TRBV20-1 with TRBJ2-7; weak D call: TRBD2 (6 bases). V gave up 6 bases and J gave up 4 bases, with 10 bases separating them. CDR1 and CDR2 (germline): DFQATT, SNEGSKA (reference sequence). The CDR3 covers 11 residues. CDR3 sequence reads: CSALDYYEQYF. The CDR3 coding sequence is TGCAGTGCCCTGGACTATTACGAGCAGTACTTC.

Comment on this clone: Other DNA sequences in this sample translate to the same CDR3. V and J are TRBV19 and TRBJ2-2; D gene ambiguous. This CDR3 spans 13 amino acids. Trimming stripped 7 bases from V and 1 base from J, with 7 bases between. Germline V gene sequence: CDR1 LNHDA, CDR2 SQIVND (reference sequence). The CDR3 loop reads CASIRLNTGELFF. The CDR3 DNA sequence: TGTGCCAGTATCCGCCTGAACACCGGGGAGCTGTTTTTT.

This clone has just one count. The genes are TRBV7-6 and TRBJ1-2; 7 nucleotides align to TRBD1. V gave up 3 bases and J gave up 0 bases; unmatched junction bases: 4. The CDR3 is 15 amino acids. Per germline, CDR1 SGHVS and CDR2 FNYEAQ. The CDR3 loop reads CASSFGQGANYGYTF. CDR3 bases: TGTGCCAGCAGCTTCGGGCAGGGGGCTAACTATGGCTACACCTTC. Complete variable domain (other parts from reference TRBV7-6 and TRBJ1-2): GAGVSQSPRYKVTKRGQDVALRCDPISGHVSLYWYRQALGQGPEFLTYFNYEAQQDKSGLPNDRFSAERPEGSISTLTIQRTEQRDSAMYRCASSFGQGANYGYTFGSGTRLTVV.

The rearrangement uses TRBV25-1 and TRBJ1-1; possible D gene TRBD1, 5 bases. With 2 bases removed from V and 6 bases from J, the gap between germline ends came to 16 bases. The germline V gene has CDR1 MGHDK and CDR2 SYGVNS. The CDR3 length is 15 residues. The CDR3 DNA is TGTGCCAGCAGTGAAACCCTCTGGGGCAGGGCTGAAGCTTTCTTT. This encodes CASSETLWGRAEAFF.

V is TRBV28 and J is TRBJ1-2, with TRBD1 as a possible D gene (6 bases). Per germline, CDR1 MDHEN and CDR2 SYDVKM. CDR3 length: 15 residues. Trimming left V 3 bases short and J 5 bases short, with 16 bases between. This CDR3 is CASSFEAGAGYGYTF. DNA of the CDR3: TGTGCCAGCAGTTTTGAGGCAGGGGCAGGGTATGGCTACACCTTC.

The chain couples TRBV19 to TRBJ2-3; 8 bases agree with TRBD1. CDR1 is LNHDA, CDR2 SQIVND, per germline (reference sequence). This CDR3 spans 13 amino acids. Trimming at V came to 10 bases and at J to 9 bases, leaving 12 bases not matched to a gene. CDR3 bases: TGTGCCACCAAAGTGCAGGGGGCTAAAACGCAGTATTTT. This encodes CATKVQGAKTQYF.

This clone was seen more than once but under ten times. CDR3 nucleotides: TGCGCCAGCAGCCAAGGGCGGGGCGCCACAGATGAGCAGTTCTTC. It specifies CASSQGRGATDEQFF. The gene calls are TRBV4-1 and TRBJ2-1; the D gene is possibly TRBD2 (6 bases). This CDR3 has 15 residues. Looked up from germline, CDR1 is MGHRA and CDR2 is YSYEKL. Trimming removed 1 base from V and 8 bases from J, with 15 bases in between.

With regard to this clone: At one end the junction does not follow the germline gene, possibly because of a read error. J is TRBJ2-7 and V is TRBV11-2; D is undetermined. The germline gives CDR1 SGHAT, CDR2 FQNNGV. There are 13 residues in the CDR3. The CDR3 loop is CASSLGGRAGPSF. CDR3 bases: TGTGCCAGCAGCTTAGGCGGTCGGGCAGGACCTTCTTTC.

This rearrangement joins TRBV30 to TRBJ1-5, with D tentatively TRBD1 (6 bases). Trimming took 0 bases from V and 1 from J, leaving 7 bases between them. Germline assignment: CDR1 GTSNPN and CDR2 SVGIG (reference sequence). CDR3 length: 14 amino acids. This chain's CDR3 is CAWSVQGSNQPQHF. DNA of the CDR3: TGTGCCTGGAGTGTTCAGGGGAGCAATCAGCCCCAGCATTTT.

This chain connects TRBV5-1 to TRBJ1-6; 8 bases align to TRBD1. The germline V gene encodes CDR1 SGHRS and CDR2 YFSETQ. V lost 3 bases to trimming and J lost 8 bases; unmatched junction nucleotides: 7. The CDR3 spans 15 residues. The CDR3 region is CASSSGQARDSPLHF. CDR3 nucleotides: TGCGCCAGCAGCTCGGGACAGGCAAGGGATTCACCCCTCCACTTT.

The chain is built from TRBV5-1 and TRBJ2-5; 14 bases map to TRBD2. The V gene's germline CDR1 is SGHRS and CDR2 YFSETQ. This CDR3 contains 16 residues. J lost 4 bases, V lost 5 bases, and 7 bases had no gene match. The CDR3: CASSQGTSGGSETQYF. The CDR3 DNA is TGCGCCAGCAGTCAGGGGACTAGCGGGGGTTCAGAGACCCAGTACTTC.